Here is one T cell receptor (beta chain) with its context. The germline gives CDR1 SGDLS, CDR2 YYNGEE. The CDR3 length is 12 residues. The V gene lost 3 bases and the J gene lost 6 bases, with 10 bases spanning the gap. The sample is drawn from a study of technical replicates of blood from a handful of donors. Sequencing used immunoSEQ multiplex PCR; TCRdb keeps in-frame clones, though not all of them. Of under 110,000 clones listed, over 95% are singletons. The gene calls are TRBV9 and TRBJ2-7; D perhaps matches TRBD1 (6 bases). The TCR originated in a human donor in good health. The sequencing sample was made of T cells isolated from PBMCs. In DNA, the CDR3 is TGTGCCAGCAGCGCAGGGGCGGGCGAGCAGTACTTC. Residues: CASSAGAGEQYF. Based on the CDR3 plus reference TRBV9 and TRBJ2-7, the full variable domain is DSGVTQTPKHLITATGQRVTLRCSPRSGDLSVYWYQQSLDQGLQFLIQYYNGEERAKGNILERFSAQQFPDLHSELNLSSLELGDSALYFCASSAGAGEQYFGPGTRLTVT.